This is a list of T cell receptor beta chains from one sample in a study of CD4 T cell repertoires in COVID-19. Sequenced by immunoSEQ multiplex PCR; TCRdb stores in-frame clones only, minus some. The sample comprises 1,500 to 2,000 clones, approximately 15% of which are singletons, and about 11% rests with the top ten. No antigen has been assigned to these receptors. Material: memory CD4+ T cells, cultured in vitro, obtained after recovery from COVID-19. These receptors originate from a human donor who had COVID-19. Both conserved end residues are part of each CDR3. D genes are given only for firm matches. Size tells how often a clone was seen (once, few, many) or the class of an expanded clone, and some rows leave it out.

d_call	v_call	clone_size	j_call	cdr3_nt	cdr3_aa
TRBD1	TRBV5-1	medium-sized	TRBJ1-3	TGCGCCAGCGGACAGGGGAGCTCTGGAAACACCATATATTTT	CASGQGSSGNTIYF
TRBD2	TRBV4-1	.	TRBJ2-7	TGCGCCAGCAGCCTGGGACCTGGGGGAGGGTGGGACGAGCAGTACTTC	CASSLGPGGGWDEQYF
.	TRBV3-1/TRBV3-2	.	TRBJ1-1	TGTGCCAGCAGCCAAGGGGGCGGAAGGACTGAAGCTTTCTTT	CASSQGGGRTEAFF
.	TRBV5-1	medium-sized	TRBJ2-7	TGCGCCAGCAGCTCCCGCCAGGGAAGCTCCTACGAGCAGTACTTC	CASSSRQGSSYEQYF
.	TRBV27	large	TRBJ1-2	TGTGCCAGCAGTTCGAGACCGGGACACTTATATGGCTACACCTTC	CASSSRPGHLYGYTF
.	TRBV6-4	.	TRBJ2-1	TGTGCCAGCAGTACAACAGGGTACAATGAGCAGTTCTTC	CASSTTGYNEQFF
TRBD1	TRBV2	.	TRBJ1-2	TGTGCCAGCACCCCACGGGCAGGGGGCCTGAGTTATGGCTACACCTTC	CASTPRAGGLSYGYTF
TRBD2	TRBV6-1	medium-sized	TRBJ2-7	TGTGCCAGCAGTGCCATAGCGGGCCGTAGCTCCTACGAGCAGTACTTC	CASSAIAGRSSYEQYF
.	TRBV14	.	TRBJ1-6	TGTGCCAGCAGCCATCTAGGGAGCTCCTATAATTCACCCCTCCACTTT	CASSHLGSSYNSPLHF
TRBD1	TRBV28	medium-sized	TRBJ1-5	TGTGCCAGCAGTGCCGACAGGGCAAAGAAGGGTGCGCGCAATCAGCCCCAGCATTTT	CASSADRAKKGARNQPQHF
.	TRBV2	few	TRBJ2-1	TGTGCCAGCAGTGTAGCGGTCTACAATGAGCAGTTCTTC	CASSVAVYNEQFF
.	TRBV19	large	TRBJ1-3	TGTGCCAGTAGTAACGGTAGAGTCTCTGGAAACACCATATATTTT	CASSNGRVSGNTIYF
.	TRBV7-8	.	TRBJ1-2	TGTGCCAGCAGCTTAGTGGCAGGGTCCTCTAACTATGGCTACACCTTC	CASSLVAGSSNYGYTF
.	TRBV6-1	.	TRBJ1-5	TGTGCCAGCACAGTTATGGACCGCGTGCAGCCCCAGCATTTT	CASTVMDRVQPQHF
.	TRBV5-6	medium-sized	TRBJ1-2	TGTGCCAGCAGCTTAACAGGGACCGTATCCCAGACTGGCTACACCTTC	CASSLTGTVSQTGYTF
TRBD1	TRBV19	once	TRBJ1-1	TGTGCCAGCGAGACAGGGGGGGGAAGCACTGAAGCTTTCTTT	CASETGGGSTEAFF
.	TRBV6-1	.	TRBJ2-3	TGTGCCAGCAGTGAACCCGCGGCAGGGTGGACGCAGTATTTT	CASSEPAAGWTQYF
TRBD2	TRBV7-8	few	TRBJ2-2	TGTGCCAGCAGCCCCAGGACTAGCGGGACTAACACCGGGGAGCTGTTTTTT	CASSPRTSGTNTGELFF
TRBD1	TRBV5-1	.	TRBJ1-2	TGCGCCAGCAGCTTGTACAGGGGAGGGAATGGCTACACCTTC	CASSLYRGGNGYTF
.	TRBV11-2	.	TRBJ1-2	TGTGCCAGCCAAACTCGGGGGGCCTTTGGCTACACCTTC	CASQTRGAFGYTF
TRBD1	TRBV19	few	TRBJ1-3	TGTGCCAGTAGAGGACAGGTGAACACCATATATTTT	CASRGQVNTIYF
.	TRBV6-1	.	TRBJ1-2	TGTGCCAGCACTCGAACGGGGGGGGCCCTTTATGGCTACACCTTC	CASTRTGGALYGYTF
TRBD2	TRBV6-5	few	TRBJ2-1	TGTGCCAGCAGGAATCTAGCGGGAGGGCGTAATGAGCAGTTCTTC	CASRNLAGGRNEQFF
.	TRBV7-8	medium-sized	TRBJ1-2	TGTGCCAGCAGCTTAGTGGGGGGGGCAACTAACTATGGCTACACCTTC	CASSLVGGATNYGYTF